Listed below are T cell receptor beta chains from one sample, sequenced in a study of T cells in Graves' hyperthyroidism and ophthalmopathy. TCRdb re-called the multiplex PCR reads with MiXCR, one entry per CDR3 protein. Among about 700,000 distinct CDR3 sequences listed, about 45% were seen once. Sample: peripheral blood or thyroid tissue (not recorded which). The receptors shown here come from an adult man with Graves' disease, either hyperthyroidism or ophthalmopathy (not recorded which). CDR3s include the opening cysteine and the closing phenylalanine or tryptophan. A D gene is named only where the DNA matches it firmly.

d_call: TRBD1; v_call: TRBV10-3; j_call: TRBJ1-2; cdr3_length: 14; cdr3_aa: CASVGQGETSGYTF
d_call: .; v_call: TRBV2; j_call: TRBJ2-7; cdr3_length: 12; cdr3_aa: CATPRDGYEQYF
d_call: .; v_call: TRBV12-3/TRBV12-4; j_call: TRBJ1-1; cdr3_length: 14; cdr3_aa: CASSPGQPNTEAFF
d_call: TRBD1; v_call: TRBV10-2; j_call: TRBJ2-5; cdr3_length: 16; cdr3_aa: CASSTAASSTGRTQYF
d_call: .; v_call: TRBV2; j_call: TRBJ1-1; cdr3_length: 13; cdr3_aa: CASRTDLNTEAFF
d_call: .; v_call: TRBV7-9; j_call: TRBJ1-4; cdr3_length: 13; cdr3_aa: CASSAKGRWGLFF
d_call: .; v_call: TRBV10-3; j_call: TRBJ2-6; cdr3_length: 16; cdr3_aa: CAIMPGASSGANVLTF
d_call: TRBD1; v_call: TRBV25-1; j_call: TRBJ1-1; cdr3_length: 14; cdr3_aa: CASTLEAGTGRTFF
d_call: .; v_call: TRBV7-2; j_call: TRBJ1-2; cdr3_length: 11; cdr3_aa: CASSLVRGRIF
d_call: TRBD2; v_call: TRBV10-3; j_call: TRBJ2-7; cdr3_length: 14; cdr3_aa: CAIRRERSAGEQYF
d_call: TRBD1; v_call: TRBV12-3/TRBV12-4; j_call: TRBJ1-5; cdr3_length: 14; cdr3_aa: CASSFHTGGQPQHF
d_call: TRBD1; v_call: TRBV2; j_call: TRBJ2-7; cdr3_length: 14; cdr3_aa: CASSETGQGDEQYF
d_call: .; v_call: TRBV10-3; j_call: TRBJ1-4; cdr3_length: 15; cdr3_aa: CAISDGGGPNEKLFF
d_call: .; v_call: TRBV7-2; j_call: TRBJ1-6; cdr3_length: 13; cdr3_aa: CASSFRVDSPLHF
d_call: .; v_call: TRBV20-1; j_call: TRBJ1-4; cdr3_length: 12; cdr3_aa: CSARSNTEKLFF
d_call: TRBD1; v_call: TRBV20-1; j_call: TRBJ2-7; cdr3_length: 15; cdr3_aa: CSATSRDRGDYEQYF
d_call: TRBD1; v_call: TRBV19; j_call: TRBJ2-2; cdr3_length: 15; cdr3_aa: CASSKSDRGAGELFF
d_call: .; v_call: TRBV7-8; j_call: TRBJ1-2; cdr3_length: 13; cdr3_aa: CASSLLTVYGYTF
d_call: TRBD1; v_call: TRBV19; j_call: TRBJ1-1; cdr3_length: 15; cdr3_aa: CASSIRVGDSTEAFF
d_call: .; v_call: TRBV7-9; j_call: TRBJ1-4; cdr3_length: 12; cdr3_aa: CASSPYNEKLFF
d_call: .; v_call: TRBV15; j_call: TRBJ1-5; cdr3_length: 15; cdr3_aa: CATSRDAGDNQPQHF
d_call: .; v_call: TRBV29-1; j_call: TRBJ1-2; cdr3_length: 11; cdr3_aa: CSVTNDYGYTF
d_call: .; v_call: TRBV29-1; j_call: TRBJ1-6; cdr3_length: 17; cdr3_aa: CSVQVFDQSSYNSPLHF
d_call: .; v_call: TRBV25-1; j_call: TRBJ1-6; cdr3_length: 12; cdr3_aa: CASKGTGSPLHF
d_call: TRBD2; v_call: TRBV10-3; j_call: TRBJ2-5; cdr3_length: 17; cdr3_aa: CAISVTSGRGAQETQYF
d_call: TRBD1; v_call: TRBV7-9; j_call: TRBJ2-7; cdr3_length: 16; cdr3_aa: CASSRASDRGDYEQYF
d_call: TRBD1; v_call: TRBV7-2; j_call: TRBJ2-5; cdr3_length: 15; cdr3_aa: CASSLGTGGLETQYF
d_call: .; v_call: TRBV14; j_call: TRBJ1-5; cdr3_length: 16; cdr3_aa: CASSQHNIGDNQPQHF
d_call: TRBD1; v_call: TRBV24-1; j_call: TRBJ1-5; cdr3_length: 14; cdr3_aa: CATSETTGSQPQHF
d_call: .; v_call: TRBV6-1; j_call: TRBJ1-4; cdr3_length: 15; cdr3_aa: CASSESSAGNETLFF
d_call: .; v_call: TRBV7-9; j_call: TRBJ1-2; cdr3_length: 12; cdr3_aa: CASSLERSGYTF
d_call: TRBD1; v_call: TRBV7-2; j_call: TRBJ2-7; cdr3_length: 11; cdr3_aa: CASGTGGEQYF
d_call: .; v_call: TRBV7-9; j_call: TRBJ1-1; cdr3_length: 12; cdr3_aa: CASSPAPGEAFF
d_call: TRBD1; v_call: TRBV15; j_call: TRBJ1-6; cdr3_length: 16; cdr3_aa: CATSAPTGTAGSPLHF
d_call: .; v_call: TRBV2; j_call: TRBJ1-2; cdr3_length: 13; cdr3_aa: CASSEPTSGGYTF
d_call: .; v_call: TRBV7-2; j_call: TRBJ2-7; cdr3_length: 14; cdr3_aa: CASSWGTASGEQHF
d_call: .; v_call: TRBV9; j_call: TRBJ1-2; cdr3_length: 12; cdr3_aa: CASSVQGYGYTF
d_call: TRBD2; v_call: TRBV9; j_call: TRBJ2-5; cdr3_length: 14; cdr3_aa: CASSPRDYKETQYF
d_call: .; v_call: TRBV10-3; j_call: TRBJ1-3; cdr3_length: 11; cdr3_aa: CAISDGNAIYF
d_call: TRBD1; v_call: TRBV20-1; j_call: TRBJ2-7; cdr3_length: 14; cdr3_aa: CSAREGGAPYEQYF
d_call: TRBD2; v_call: TRBV20-1; j_call: TRBJ2-7; cdr3_length: 14; cdr3_aa: CSARDSGSSGEQYF
d_call: .; v_call: TRBV29-1; j_call: TRBJ2-5; cdr3_length: 15; cdr3_aa: CSVPRGREWGETQYF
d_call: .; v_call: TRBV19; j_call: TRBJ1-5; cdr3_length: 12; cdr3_aa: CASTPGNQPQHF
d_call: .; v_call: TRBV28; j_call: TRBJ1-4; cdr3_length: 14; cdr3_aa: CASTIGQGDKKLFF
d_call: .; v_call: TRBV6-1; j_call: TRBJ1-1; cdr3_length: 17; cdr3_aa: CASSEYRNPGRDTEAFF
d_call: .; v_call: TRBV15; j_call: TRBJ2-5; cdr3_length: 12; cdr3_aa: CATPPREKTQYF